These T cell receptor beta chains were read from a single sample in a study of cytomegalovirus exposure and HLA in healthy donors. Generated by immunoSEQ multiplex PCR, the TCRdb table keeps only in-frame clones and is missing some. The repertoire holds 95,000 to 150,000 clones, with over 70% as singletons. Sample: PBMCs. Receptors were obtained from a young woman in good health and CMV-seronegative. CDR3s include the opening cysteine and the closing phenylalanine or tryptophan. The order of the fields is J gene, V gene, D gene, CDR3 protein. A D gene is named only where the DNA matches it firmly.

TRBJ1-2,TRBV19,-,CASTRQGGGNYGYTF
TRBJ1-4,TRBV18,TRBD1,CASSPRQGTNNEKLFF
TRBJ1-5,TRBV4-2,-,CASSQGGGQPQHF
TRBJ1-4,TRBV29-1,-,CSVDRGKKLFF
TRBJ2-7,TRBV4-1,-,CASSQGGGPYEQYF
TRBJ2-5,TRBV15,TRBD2,CATSRGGTSGQETQYF
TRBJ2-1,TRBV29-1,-,CSVGTPSYNEQFF
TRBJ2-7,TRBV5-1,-,CASSPGGFYEQYF
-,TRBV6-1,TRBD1,CASRRQGSSYEQYF
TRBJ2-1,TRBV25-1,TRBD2,CASSVGGLSGGASEQFF
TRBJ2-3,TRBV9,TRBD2,CASSVAGGRTDTQYF
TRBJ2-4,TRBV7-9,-,CASSLVIASGNIQYF
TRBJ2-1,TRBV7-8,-,CASSLRSGSAANNEQFF
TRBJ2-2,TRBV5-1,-,CASSQTPGDGTGELFF
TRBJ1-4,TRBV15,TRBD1,CATSLPGTGGEKLFF
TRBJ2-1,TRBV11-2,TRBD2,CASSSLGASGRHEQFF
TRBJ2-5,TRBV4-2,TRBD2,CASSQEREGQETQYF
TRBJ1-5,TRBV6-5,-,CATMDSNSNQPQHF
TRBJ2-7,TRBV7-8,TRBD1,CAGGQGSLEQYF
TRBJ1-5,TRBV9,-,CASSADNFNQPQHF
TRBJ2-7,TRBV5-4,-,CASSLGGFLSSPIYEQYF
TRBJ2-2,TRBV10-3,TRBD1,CAISEMWGQGVFGELFF
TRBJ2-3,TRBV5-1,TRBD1,CASSTGQGTDTQYF
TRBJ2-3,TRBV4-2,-,CASSQSPETDTQYF
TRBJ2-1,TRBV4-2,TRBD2,CASSQREGSYNEQFF
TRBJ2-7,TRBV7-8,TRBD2,CASSLVSGGNRYEQYF
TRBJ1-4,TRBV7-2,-,CASSLSGRANEKLFF
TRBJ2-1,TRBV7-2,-,CASSPYLSNEQFF
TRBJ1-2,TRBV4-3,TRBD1,CASSQGQGYNYGYTF
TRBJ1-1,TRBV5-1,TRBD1,CASSLTGGYYRNTEAFF
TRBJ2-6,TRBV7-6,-,CASSSVRGSGANGLTF
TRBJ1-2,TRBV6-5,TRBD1,CASSLKTGYGYTF
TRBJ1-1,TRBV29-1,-,CSVDVRETEAFF
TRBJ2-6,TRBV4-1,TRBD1,CASSPGTGGENGANGLTF
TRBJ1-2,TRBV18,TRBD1,CASSATGTGGSQGLGYTF
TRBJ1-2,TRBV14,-,CASSQSRDMRGYTF
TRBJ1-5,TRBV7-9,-,CASSHGGSENQPQHF
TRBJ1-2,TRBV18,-,CASSPEAIYGYTF
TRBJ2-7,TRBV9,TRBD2,CASSEGVSGDFSYEQYF
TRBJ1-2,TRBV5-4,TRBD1,CASSLDRVYGYTF
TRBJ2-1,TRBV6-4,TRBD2,CASSEREYNEQFF
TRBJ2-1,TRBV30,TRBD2,CAWSGGLAGYNEQFF
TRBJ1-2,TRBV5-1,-,CASRPGNGDGYGYTF
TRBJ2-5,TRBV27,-,CASGPYQETQYF